This TCR beta chain originates from a study of shared clonotypes between healthy human individuals. Study-wide findings and caveats: Specimens sampled were limited to blood, with tissue repertoires likely differing. Generally, naive subsets (rather than memory subsets) showed larger estimated richness. In contrast to clonotypes shared by all four donors, non-shared clonotypes had lower generation probabilities.

Each subset's genomic DNA was shared equally among a number of immunoSEQ plates. Clones were read by immunoSEQ multiplex PCR, and TCRdb kept only the in-frame ones, dropping some. The sample holds 950,000 to 1,100,000 clones, roughly 74% seen once. This clone has a count of ten or more. Antigen specificity is unknown. The CDR3 extends over 18 amino acids. V lost 0 bases, J lost 2 bases, and 12 bases stayed unmatched. CDR1 is SEHNR, CDR2 FQNEAQ, per germline (reference sequence). The chain recombines TRBV7-9 with TRBJ2-7; TRBD1 agrees at 8 bases. The sample consisted of memory CD4+ T cells from PBMCs. Stated subset: CD45RA-negative fraction. This sequence originates from a man aged 18 to 35 in good health. Some clones in this sample may be carry-over from other donors' samples. The CDR3 sequence is CASSLARTGTGKPYEQYF. CDR3 in DNA: TGTGCCAGCAGCTTAGCGCGTACGGGGACAGGTAAACCCTACGAGCAGTACTTC.